This TCR beta chain was obtained from a study of CD8 T cells in ankylosing spondylitis. Study-level results: It appeared that ankylosing spondylitis blood was characterized by a TCR beta motif of several highly homologous variants.

Each CDR3 protein is one row after TCRdb ran MiXCR on the 5' RACE reads. The sample lists roughly 370,000 distinct CDR3 sequences; approximately 20% were seen once. This clonotype was detected only a few times. Its antigen is not known. This CDR3 has 16 amino acids. After removal of 1 base from V and 9 bases from J, the junction contained 11 bases not matched to a gene. Germline CDR1 SQVTM, CDR2 ANQGSEA. This TCR came from a male donor with ankylosing spondylitis. The chain is built from TRBV29-1 and TRBJ2-1; the match to TRBD2 covers 11 bases. The material sequenced was blood, either unsorted or a sorted T cell fraction (not recorded which). The CDR3 sequence is CSVEAPQTSGSSEQFF. The CDR3 DNA reads as TGCAGCGTTGAAGCCCCACAAACTAGCGGGAGTAGTGAGCAGTTCTTC.